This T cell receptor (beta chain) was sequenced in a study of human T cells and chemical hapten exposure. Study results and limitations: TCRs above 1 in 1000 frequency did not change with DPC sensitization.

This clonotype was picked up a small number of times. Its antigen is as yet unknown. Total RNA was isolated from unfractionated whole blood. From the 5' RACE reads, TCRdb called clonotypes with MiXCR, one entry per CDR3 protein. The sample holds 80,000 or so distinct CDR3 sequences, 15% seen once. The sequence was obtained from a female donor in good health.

For the CDR3, the DNA is TGTGCCAGCCAAGGATTAGCGGGAGAGACCCAGTACTTC. Translating gives CASQGLAGETQYF. The chain carries TRBV6-1 and TRBJ2-5; 7 bases agree with TRBD2. Per the germline V gene, CDR1 is MNHNS and CDR2 is SASEGT. J gave up 4 bases and V 8 bases, and 7 bases lay outside the gene matches. CDR3 size: 13 residues.